The present entry profiles one T cell receptor beta chain with its context. Its target is unknown. This sample is part of a study of T cell responses to AZD1222 COVID-19 vaccine. General study points: Baseline testing showed seropositivity in only a handful of AZD1222 recipients.

Generated by immunoSEQ multiplex PCR, the TCRdb table keeps only in-frame clones and is missing some. This table holds around 140,000 clones, just under 95% found once. This CDR3 is built from 15 residues. Trimming cost V 3 bases and J 6 bases, with 14 bases left between them. Germline CDR1 MNHNY, CDR2 SVGAGI (reference sequence). This clonotype was obtained from an adult in good health. The source was peripheral blood, collected on day 0 of AZD1222 vaccination. This chain joins TRBV6-6 and TRBJ2-2; D remains unclear. CDR3 bases: TGTGCCAGCAGTTATGTTTGGGCTTCAGCCGGGGAGCTGTTTTTT. Encoded protein: CASSYVWASAGELFF.